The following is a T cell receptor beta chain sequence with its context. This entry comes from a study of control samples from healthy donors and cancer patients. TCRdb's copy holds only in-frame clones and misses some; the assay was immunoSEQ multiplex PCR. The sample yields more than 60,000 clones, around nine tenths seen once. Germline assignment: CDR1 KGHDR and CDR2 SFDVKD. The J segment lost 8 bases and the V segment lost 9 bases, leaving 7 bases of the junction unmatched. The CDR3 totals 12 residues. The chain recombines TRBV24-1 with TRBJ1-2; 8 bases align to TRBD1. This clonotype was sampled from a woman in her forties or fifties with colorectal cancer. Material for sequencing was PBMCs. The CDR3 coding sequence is TGTGCCACCTCCGGACAGGGTAGGGGCTACACCTTC. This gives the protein CATSGQGRGYTF.